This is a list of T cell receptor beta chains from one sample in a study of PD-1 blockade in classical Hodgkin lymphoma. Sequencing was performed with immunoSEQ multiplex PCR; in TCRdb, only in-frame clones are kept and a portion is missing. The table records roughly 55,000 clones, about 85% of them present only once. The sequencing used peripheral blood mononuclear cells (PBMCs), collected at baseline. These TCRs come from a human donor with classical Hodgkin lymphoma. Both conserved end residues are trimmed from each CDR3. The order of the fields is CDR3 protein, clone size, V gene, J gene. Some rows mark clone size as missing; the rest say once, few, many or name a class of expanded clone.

CDR3: ASSEEGLGELF; size: few; V: TRBV2; J: TRBJ2-2
CDR3: ASRLALTSETQY; size: .; V: TRBV12-2; J: TRBJ2-5
CDR3: SVGSDLGQPQH; size: .; V: TRBV29-1; J: TRBJ1-5
CDR3: ASSPRETQY; size: few; V: TRBV11-2; J: TRBJ2-5
CDR3: ASSSGLAGKTQY; size: .; V: TRBV5-1; J: TRBJ2-5
CDR3: ASSPPGQGARDGYT; size: .; V: TRBV18; J: TRBJ1-2
CDR3: ASSLGGSNEQF; size: .; V: TRBV5-1; J: TRBJ2-1
CDR3: ASSFSWGYEQY; size: .; V: TRBV11-2; J: TRBJ2-7
CDR3: ASSPGTIYEQY; size: .; V: TRBV7-9; J: TRBJ2-7
CDR3: AISETAGDSPLH; size: .; V: TRBV10-3; J: TRBJ1-6
CDR3: ASSPGGAEYGYT; size: once; V: TRBV5-4; J: TRBJ1-2
CDR3: ASRLGQGNTEAF; size: .; V: TRBV19; J: TRBJ1-1
CDR3: SVRTGYPNMPEF; size: .; V: TRBV29-1; J: TRBJ2-1
CDR3: ASSQLPGQGSFYEQF; size: .; V: TRBV14; J: TRBJ2-1
CDR3: ASSQEGQGRTEAF; size: .; V: TRBV4-3; J: TRBJ1-1
CDR3: ASSQTGVGGYGYT; size: .; V: TRBV13; J: TRBJ1-2
CDR3: ASSLEGGGVAQY; size: .; V: TRBV7-9; J: TRBJ2-5
CDR3: ASSVAQIFSPLH; size: .; V: TRBV9; J: TRBJ1-6
CDR3: ASSRGAESYNEQF; size: .; V: TRBV9; J: TRBJ2-1
CDR3: ASSLPGTVCGDQPQH; size: .; V: TRBV9; J: TRBJ1-5
CDR3: ASSYSHRETDTQY; size: .; V: TRBV6-5; J: TRBJ2-3
CDR3: ASSWGSTGELF; size: few; V: TRBV7-3; J: TRBJ2-2
CDR3: AISGGNTIY; size: .; V: TRBV10-3; J: TRBJ1-3
CDR3: AWSVTSGRGDTQY; size: .; V: TRBV30; J: TRBJ2-3
CDR3: ASSLVGTQY; size: .; V: TRBV11-2; J: TRBJ2-5
CDR3: AWSVQIIAGPQANYGYT; size: .; V: TRBV30; J: TRBJ1-2
CDR3: ASSQNTGGYGYT; size: once; V: TRBV5-1; J: TRBJ1-2
CDR3: ASRPSSGVGYGYT; size: .; V: TRBV5-4; J: TRBJ1-2
CDR3: ASSSLRESF; size: once; V: TRBV13; J: TRBJ2-1
CDR3: ATQQGIGNEQF; size: .; V: TRBV10-3; J: TRBJ2-1
CDR3: ASSQGREDGYT; size: few; V: TRBV4-3; J: TRBJ1-2
CDR3: ASRSGQGPGYT; size: few; V: TRBV19; J: TRBJ1-2
CDR3: ASSLGLAETEQF; size: .; V: TRBV11-3; J: TRBJ2-1
CDR3: ASSQVIQGAYNSPLH; size: .; V: TRBV4-1; J: TRBJ1-6
CDR3: ASSQDPGPYGYT; size: .; V: TRBV4-3; J: TRBJ1-2
CDR3: ASSPLTGELF; size: .; V: TRBV9; J: TRBJ2-2
CDR3: ASSLEGYQPQH; size: .; V: TRBV7-2; J: TRBJ1-5
CDR3: ASSPVSVFGTSGFPTQY; size: .; V: TRBV7-8; J: TRBJ2-5
CDR3: ASSPRGMNTEAF; size: .; V: TRBV18; J: TRBJ1-1
CDR3: ASSLGQGSGELF; size: .; V: TRBV6-6; J: TRBJ2-2
CDR3: ASTPSGSSYNEQF; size: .; V: TRBV28; J: TRBJ2-1
CDR3: ASSVGILAYNEQF; size: .; V: TRBV7-8; J: TRBJ2-1
CDR3: ASSSRVKTGELF; size: .; V: TRBV27; J: TRBJ2-2
CDR3: PGSARGGTDSNQPQH; size: .; V: TRBV22-1; J: TRBJ1-5
CDR3: ASSILAGEIDTQY; size: .; V: TRBV19; J: TRBJ2-3
CDR3: ASSPRGTGTGVGNTEAF; size: .; V: TRBV7-9; J: TRBJ1-1
CDR3: AWILAGVVYNEQF; size: .; V: TRBV30; J: TRBJ2-1